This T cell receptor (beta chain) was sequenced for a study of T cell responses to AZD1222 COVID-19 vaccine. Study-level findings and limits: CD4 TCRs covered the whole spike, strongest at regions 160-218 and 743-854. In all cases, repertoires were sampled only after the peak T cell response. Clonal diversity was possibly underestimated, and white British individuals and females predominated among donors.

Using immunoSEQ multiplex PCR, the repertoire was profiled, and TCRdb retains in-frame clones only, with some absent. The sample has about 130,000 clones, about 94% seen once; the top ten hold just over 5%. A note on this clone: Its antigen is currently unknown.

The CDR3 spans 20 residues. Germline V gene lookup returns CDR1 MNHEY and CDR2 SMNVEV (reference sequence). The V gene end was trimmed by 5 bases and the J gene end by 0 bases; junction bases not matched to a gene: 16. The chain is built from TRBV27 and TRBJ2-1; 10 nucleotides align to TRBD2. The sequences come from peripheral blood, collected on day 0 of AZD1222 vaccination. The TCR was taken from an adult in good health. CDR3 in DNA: TGTGCCAGCAGTCCTAGATTGCCCGGGACTAGCGTATTCTCCTACAATGAGCAGTTCTTC. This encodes CASSPRLPGTSVFSYNEQFF.